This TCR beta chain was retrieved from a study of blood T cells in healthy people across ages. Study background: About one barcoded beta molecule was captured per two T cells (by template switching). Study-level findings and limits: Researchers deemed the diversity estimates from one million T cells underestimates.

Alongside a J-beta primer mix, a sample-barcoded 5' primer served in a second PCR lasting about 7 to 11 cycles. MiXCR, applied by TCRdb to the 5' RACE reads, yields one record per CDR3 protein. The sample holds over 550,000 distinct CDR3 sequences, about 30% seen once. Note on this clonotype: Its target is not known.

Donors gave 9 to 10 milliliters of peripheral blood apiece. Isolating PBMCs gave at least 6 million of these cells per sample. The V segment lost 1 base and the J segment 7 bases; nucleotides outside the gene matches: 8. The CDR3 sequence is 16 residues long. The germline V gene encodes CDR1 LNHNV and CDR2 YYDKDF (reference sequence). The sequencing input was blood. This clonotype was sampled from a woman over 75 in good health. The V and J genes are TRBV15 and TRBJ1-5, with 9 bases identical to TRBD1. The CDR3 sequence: CATSRVPLTGGQPQHF. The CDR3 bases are TGTGCCACCAGCAGAGTCCCGTTGACAGGGGGGCAGCCCCAGCATTTT. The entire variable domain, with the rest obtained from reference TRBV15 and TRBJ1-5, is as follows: DAMVIQNPRYQVTQFGKPVTLSCSQTLNHNVMYWYQQKSSQAPKLLFHYYDKDFNNEADTPDNFQSRRPNTSFCFLDIRSPGLGDTAMYLCATSRVPLTGGQPQHFGDGTRLSIL.